One sample yielded the 13 T cell receptor beta chains listed below, sequenced in a study of spatial heterogeneity in lung cancer. Time point described: sample taken at primary tumor resection. Antigen specificity for these receptors is unknown. Study results and limitations: Tracking of tumor mutation counts was seen in expanded intratumoral alpha and beta TCR counts.

TCRdb fed the 5' RACE reads into MiXCR, producing one record per CDR3 protein. The data contain some 96,000 distinct CDR3 sequences, 4.4% of them singletons. The source material was lung tumor tissue, sampled at surgery. Receptors were obtained from a male donor with early-stage non-small cell lung cancer.

Ten or more counts support this clonotype. The V gene is TRBV18, the J gene TRBJ2-5, with D unclear. This CDR3 has 15 residues. Trimming left V 9 bases short and J 3 bases short, with 20 bases between. Germline V gene sequence: CDR1 KGHSH, CDR2 LQKENI. The CDR3 spells CASIGPSGLEETQYF. CDR3 coding DNA: TGTGCCAGTATCGGACCGAGTGGCCTAGAAGAGACCCAGTACTTC.

This clonotype was seen many times. This chain uses TRBV7-9 with TRBJ1-5; D may be TRBD1 (6 bases). The V end lost 4 bases, the J end lost 4 bases, and 17 bases lay between the germline ends. CDR1 and CDR2 from the germline V gene are SEHNR and FQNEAQ (reference sequence). This CDR3 comprises 16 residues. CDR3 sequence (DNA): TGTGCCAGCAGCTCTTGGGCAGGGGAGGGGAATCAGCCCCAGCATTTT. This translates into CASSSWAGEGNQPQHF.

This clonotype has only a few counts. The V gene is TRBV4-2, the J gene TRBJ1-5; tentatively, D is TRBD1 (5 bases). V was clipped by 2 bases and J by 5 bases, with 10 bases between them. Germline V gene sequence: CDR1 LGHNA, CDR2 YNFKEQ. This CDR3 is built from 14 residues. CDR3 residues: CASSQPGAHQPQHF. In nucleotides, the CDR3 is TGTGCCAGCAGCCAACCCGGGGCCCATCAGCCCCAGCATTTT.

The rearrangement uses TRBV7-2 and TRBJ1-1; the match to TRBD1 covers 9 bases. V dropped 3 bases and J dropped 5; count of bases not matched to a gene: 7. Germline V gene lookup returns CDR1 SGHTA and CDR2 FQGNSA. The CDR3 loop spans 15 amino acids. The chain's CDR3 is CASSFRDRDWTEAFF. CDR3 sequence (DNA): TGTGCCAGCAGCTTCCGGGACAGGGATTGGACTGAAGCTTTCTTT. Full variable domain (rest looked up from reference TRBV7-2 and TRBJ1-1): GAGVSQSPSNKVTEKGKDVELRCDPISGHTALYWYRQSLGQGLEFLIYFQGNSAPDKSGLPSDRFSAERTGGSVSTLTIQRTQQEDSAVYLCASSFRDRDWTEAFFGQGTRLTVV.

This clonotype was picked up a small number of times. A read error may be the cause here, since a much bigger clone is one base away. This chain uses TRBV15 with TRBJ1-5, with D hard to call. V was cut by 8 bases and J by 1 base, with 15 bases left in between. CDR1 LNHNV and CDR2 YYDKDF come from the germline V gene (reference sequence). CDR3 length: 15 amino acids. The CDR3 spells CATGPHPSSNQPQHF. DNA of the CDR3: TGTGCCACCGGCCCTCACCCATCCAGCAATCAGCCCCAGCATTTT.

In this sample, this clonotype turned up many times. The CDR3 here is CSVKAVVTGTEAFF. The CDR3 DNA follows: TGCAGCGTTAAGGCCGTAGTTACTGGCACTGAAGCTTTCTTT. The chain recombines TRBV29-1 with TRBJ1-1; no clear D. The CDR3 contains 14 residues. Germline V gene lookup returns CDR1 SQVTM and CDR2 ANQGSEA. Trimming stripped 5 bases from V and 4 bases from J, with 17 bases between.

The rearrangement links TRBV20-1 to TRBJ1-3, with D uncertain. The germline gives CDR1 DFQATT, CDR2 SNEGSKA (reference sequence). The CDR3 is 13 amino acids. Trimming pared 3 bases from V and 4 bases from J, leaving 10 bases between. CDR3 residues: CSASTAEGNTIYF. The CDR3 DNA is TGCAGTGCTAGCACGGCGGAAGGAAACACCATATATTTT.

The sample holds many counts of this clonotype. V usage is TRBV6-1 and J usage is TRBJ1-2; no reliable D call. CDR1 is MNHNS and CDR2 is SASEGT in the germline V gene. The V and J ends lost 8 bases and 0 bases respectively, with 10 bases between them. The CDR3 covers 13 residues. DNA for the CDR3: TGTGCCAGCGGGAAAGACGCTAACTATGGCTACACCTTC. Translating it yields CASGKDANYGYTF.

This clonotype was found many times. CDR3: CASSPLGGLETEAFF. The CDR3 bases are TGTGCCAGCAGTCCACTGGGGGGTTTGGAAACTGAAGCTTTCTTT. The J gene is TRBJ1-1, the V gene TRBV12-3 or TRBV12-4, with D possibly TRBD1 on 5 matching bases. V was cut by 5 bases and J by 5 bases, with 18 bases left in between. This CDR3 spans 15 amino acids.

This clonotype has at least ten counts. The chain uses TRBV7-2 and TRBJ1-4, with a weak D call TRBD1 (5 bases). The CDR3 is made up of 15 amino acids. The V end lost 5 bases, the J end lost 7 bases, and 17 bases lay between the germline ends. Germline V CDR1 and CDR2: SGHTA, FQGNSA. Written as DNA, the CDR3 is TGTGCCAGCAGCCGGGCGGCAGGGTTGGGTGAAAAACTGTTTTTT. Its protein product is CASSRAAGLGEKLFF.

There are many counts of this clonotype. The V call is TRBV27, the J call TRBJ2-7; no definite D call. Between the trimmed V and J ends, which lost 3 bases and 4 bases, there was a span of 10 bases. Germline V gene data show CDR1 as MNHEY and CDR2 as SMNVEV (reference sequence). This CDR3 is built from 13 residues. CDR3 DNA sequence: TGTGCCAGCAGTTTTAGTAACCTGTACGAGCAGTACTTC. Amino acids: CASSFSNLYEQYF.

There are many counts of this clonotype. This chain uses TRBV6-1 with TRBJ1-5; D uncertain. Per germline, CDR1 MNHNS and CDR2 SASEGT. The CDR3 totals 14 residues. V was shortened by 1 base and J by 3 bases, with 7 bases between the two germline ends. CDR3 nucleotides: TGTGCCAGCAGTGAAGGCTGGGACAATCAGCCCCAGCATTTT. Residues: CASSEGWDNQPQHF.

This clonotype was seen at least ten times. V and J are TRBV2 and TRBJ1-6; D gene unclear. The CDR3 is 16 residues long. Looked up from germline, CDR1 is SNHLY and CDR2 is FYNNEI. Trimming left V 1 base short and J 10 bases short, with 17 bases between. The CDR3 loop reads CASSEVERPGGSPLHF. For the CDR3, the DNA is TGTGCCAGCAGTGAAGTGGAGCGGCCGGGAGGGTCACCCCTCCACTTT.